One and the same sample provided the 16 T cell receptor beta chains below, sequenced in a study of cytotoxic CD8 clonotypes in ibrutinib-treated CLL. Method: immunoSEQ multiplex PCR; TCRdb's copy keeps in-frame clones and lacks some. The table lists roughly 110,000 clones, 50% to 65% of them singletons. The sample in question was PBMCs, obtained after 24 months of ibrutinib treatment. Receptors were obtained from a human donor with chronic lymphocytic leukemia.

Relative to its sample, this clone is medium-sized. V and J are TRBV11-3 and TRBJ2-1; TRBD2 matches at 11 bases. CDR1 and CDR2 from the germline V gene are SGHNT and YENEEA. The J segment lost 10 bases and the V segment lost 8 bases, leaving 4 bases of the junction unmatched. There are 12 residues in the CDR3. For the CDR3, the DNA is TGTGCCAGCTCTACTAGCGGGGGAGAGCAGTTCTTC. Its translation: CASSTSGGEQFF.

The V and J genes are TRBV6-5 and TRBJ2-1; D possibly matches TRBD1 or TRBD2 (5 bases each). CDR1 and CDR2 from the germline V gene are MNHEY and SVGAGI. CDR3 length: 15 amino acids. Trimming removed 4 bases from V and 8 bases from J, with 18 bases in between. This CDR3 reads CASSSPSHRGDEQFF. CDR3 nucleotide sequence: TGTGCCAGCAGTTCACCGAGCCACCGAGGGGATGAGCAGTTCTTC.

The gene calls are TRBV7-9 and TRBJ2-5, with TRBD2 matching 9 bases. This CDR3 region has 16 residues. With V trimmed by 5 bases and J by 4 bases, 11 bases remained unmatched. The germline CDR1 and CDR2 sequences are SEHNR and FQNEAQ (reference sequence). The CDR3 DNA reads TGTGCCAGCAGCCTAGAGACGCGGGGGGGCGGAGAGACCCAGTACTTC. Its translation is CASSLETRGGGETQYF.

This clone was seen more than once but under ten times. The rearrangement links TRBV7-9 to TRBJ2-7; possible D gene TRBD2, 6 bases. The ends were cut back, 8 bases at V and 1 base at J, with 15 bases in the middle. The CDR3 covers 14 residues. In germline, CDR1 is SEHNR, CDR2 FQNEAQ (reference sequence). The chain's CDR3 is CASRVGGTSYEQYF. CDR3 in DNA: TGTGCCAGCCGGGTGGGGGGAACTTCCTACGAGCAGTACTTC. Full variable domain (missing parts from reference TRBV7-9 and TRBJ2-7): DTGVSQNPRHKITKRGQNVTFRCDPISEHNRLYWYRQTLGQGPEFLTYFQNEAQLEKSRLLSDRFSAERPKGSFSTLEIQRTEQGDSAMYLCASRVGGTSYEQYFGPGTRLTVT.

The gene calls are TRBV30 and TRBJ1-2, with 7 bases matching TRBD1. The V gene end was trimmed by 4 bases and the J gene end by 4 bases; junction bases not matched to a gene: 12. Germline V gene data show CDR1 as GTSNPN and CDR2 as SVGIG (reference sequence). CDR3 size: 15 residues. The CDR3 sequence: CAWKSGGTYSYGYTF. The CDR3 DNA is TGTGCCTGGAAGTCAGGGGGGACCTATTCCTATGGCTACACCTTC.

This clone was observed a few times. The rearrangement uses TRBV30 and TRBJ1-1; D is perhaps TRBD1 (5 bases). CDR1 is GTSNPN, CDR2 SVGIG, per germline (reference sequence). Trimming took 8 bases from V and 2 from J, leaving 12 bases between them. This CDR3 is built from 12 residues. This CDR3 is CASSQVNTEAFF. CDR3 sequence (DNA): TGTGCCAGCTCACAGGTTAACACTGAAGCTTTCTTT.

The V gene is TRBV9, the J gene TRBJ1-1, with a weak D call TRBD1 (6 bases). Trimming took off 0 bases at V and 4 bases at J, with 16 bases between the two ends. Germline CDR1 and CDR2: SGDLS and YYNGEE. The CDR3 is 16 residues long. CDR3 DNA sequence: TGTGCCAGCAGCGTAGGAGCTGGGGGCGAAAGCACTGAAGCTTTCTTT. This encodes CASSVGAGGESTEAFF.

This chain joins TRBV4-3 and TRBJ2-1; 7 nucleotides agree with TRBD2. V gave up 0 bases and J gave up 14 bases; unmatched junction bases: 4. The CDR3 runs 12 residues. CDR1 is LGHNA and CDR2 is YSLEER in the germline V gene. CDR3 sequence (DNA): TGCGCCAGCAGCCAAGATAGCGGGCCAAAGTTCTTC. It codes for CASSQDSGPKFF.

This chain joins TRBV14 and TRBJ2-2, with unresolved D. The CDR3 extends over 13 amino acids. With 5 bases removed from V and 4 bases from J, the gap between germline ends came to 8 bases. CDR1 and CDR2 (germline): SGHDN, FVKESK. CDR3 DNA: TGTGCCAGCAGCGGGCAGAGCACCGGGGAGCTGTTTTTT. As protein: CASSGQSTGELFF.

This chain links TRBV19 with TRBJ1-4; D uncertain. The CDR3 extends over 14 amino acids. Per germline, CDR1 LNHDA and CDR2 SQIVND (reference sequence). The V gene lost 6 bases and the J gene lost 5 bases, with 13 bases spanning the gap. CDR3 loop: CASSRSYQNEKLFF. CDR3 sequence (DNA): TGTGCCAGTAGCAGGAGTTACCAGAATGAAAAACTGTTTTTT.

In this sample, this clone turned up many times. This sequence joins TRBV29-1 and TRBJ1-2; 11 nucleotides line up with TRBD1. J was trimmed by 4 bases and V by 6 bases; bases with no gene match: 7. This CDR3 has 14 residues. The germline V gene encodes CDR1 SQVTM and CDR2 ANQGSEA. The CDR3: CSVTSGTGGYGYTF. CDR3 coding DNA: TGCAGCGTGACATCGGGGACAGGGGGCTATGGCTACACCTTC.

The chain has TRBV7-9 and TRBJ1-2, with a weak D call TRBD1 (6 bases). V was pared by 5 bases and J by 2 bases, with 15 bases between. The CDR3 totals 15 residues. Germline V gene sequence: CDR1 SEHNR, CDR2 FQNEAQ (reference sequence). The DNA for the CDR3 is TGTGCCAGCAGCCTAAGCGCAGGGGAAAACTATGGCTACACCTTC. It translates to CASSLSAGENYGYTF.

V and J are TRBV13 and TRBJ2-2; tentatively, D is TRBD1 or TRBD2 (6 bases each). V dropped 5 bases and J dropped 2 bases, with 12 bases sitting between them. The CDR3 has 15 residues. CDR1 is PRHDT and CDR2 is FYEKMQ in the germline V gene (reference sequence). CDR3 amino acids: CASSPRGPNTGELFF. In nucleotides, the CDR3 is TGTGCCAGCAGCCCACGGGGGCCCAACACCGGGGAGCTGTTTTTT. Variable domain in full (rest from reference TRBV13 and TRBJ2-2): AAGVIQSPRHLIKEKRETATLKCYPIPRHDTVYWYQQGPGQDPQFLISFYEKMQSDKGSIPDRFSAQQFSDYHSELNMSSLELGDSALYFCASSPRGPNTGELFFGEGSRLTVL.

The genes are TRBV7-2 and TRBJ2-5, with 8 bases identical to TRBD1. J was trimmed by 4 bases and V by 3 bases; bases with no gene match: 10. Per germline, CDR1 SGHTA and CDR2 FQGNSA. CDR3 length: 16 amino acids. CDR3 sequence reads: CASSLETGTGGETQYF. CDR3 DNA: TGTGCCAGCAGCTTGGAAACCGGGACAGGAGGAGAGACCCAGTACTTC.

The chain joins TRBV29-1 to TRBJ2-7; unclear D gene. V was shortened by 5 bases and J by 4 bases, with 15 bases between the two germline ends. The germline V gene encodes CDR1 SQVTM and CDR2 ANQGSEA. This CDR3 region has 13 residues. CDR3 DNA sequence: TGCAGCGTTCAGGATCACGGGCCTTACGAGCAGTACTTC. Translation gives CSVQDHGPYEQYF.

The rearrangement joins TRBV30 to TRBJ2-2, with 14 bases fitting TRBD2. The V and J ends lost 2 bases and 8 bases, in that order; junction bases with no gene match: 7. This CDR3 has 16 amino acids. Germline loops: CDR1 GTSNPN, CDR2 SVGIG (reference sequence). This CDR3 reads CAWSLGLAGGNGELFF. Written as DNA, the CDR3 is TGTGCCTGGAGTCTAGGACTAGCGGGGGGTAATGGGGAGCTGTTTTTT.